This is a list of T cell receptor beta chains from one sample in a study of blood T cell repertoires in COVID-19. The table came from immunoSEQ multiplex PCR; TCRdb's copy has only in-frame clones and leaves some out. The data hold fewer than 100,000 clones, with roughly nine tenths observed a single time. The sequenced material came from peripheral blood. Source of these receptors: a man in his 70s with acute or convalescent COVID-19. The CDR3 runs from the conserved cysteine through the conserved F or W. Fields, in order: D gene, V gene, J gene, clone size, CDR3 protein, CDR3 DNA. D genes are given only for firm matches. Size is stated for part of the rows, as once, few or many counts, or as a class when the clone is expanded.

>TRBD1|TRBV27|TRBJ1-1|once
CATARSQGTNTEAFF
TGTGCCACCGCACGATCACAGGGGACGAACACTGAAGCTTTCTTT
>NA|TRBV11-2|TRBJ1-2|NA
CASSADTNYGYTF
TGTGCCAGCAGCGCGGACACCAACTATGGCTACACCTTC
>NA|TRBV12-3/TRBV12-4|TRBJ2-5|NA
CASSQGRETQYF
TGTGCCAGCAGTCAGGGGCGGGAGACCCAGTACTTC
>NA|TRBV21-1|TRBJ1-2|NA
CASSKAPPGTARESYGYTF
TGTGCCAGCAGCAAAGCGCCCCCCGGGACAGCCCGCGAATCATATGGCTACACCTTC
>NA|TRBV6-6|TRBJ2-2|NA
CASGRSSTGELFF
TGTGCCAGCGGCAGGTCAAGTACCGGGGAGCTGTTTTTT
>TRBD1|TRBV7-8|TRBJ2-1|NA
CASSPGTGGPNEQFF
TGTGCCAGCAGCCCGGGGACAGGGGGTCCCAATGAGCAGTTCTTC
>NA|TRBV6-5|TRBJ2-3|NA
CASSITGTSTDTQYF
TGTGCCAGCAGTATTACCGGGACTAGCACAGATACGCAGTATTTT
>NA|TRBV9|TRBJ1-5|NA
CASSVGGSNQPQHF
TGTGCCAGCAGCGTAGGCGGCAGCAATCAGCCCCAGCATTTT
>NA|TRBV19|TRBJ1-2|once
CASSIGGVGGYTF
TGTGCCAGTAGTATCGGAGGGGTGGGCGGCTACACCTTC
>NA|TRBV19|TRBJ1-5|once
CASSPQGNQPQHF
TGTGCCAGTAGCCCGCAGGGGAATCAGCCCCAGCATTTT
>NA|TRBV25-1|TRBJ1-3|NA
CASPGEVGNTIYF
TGTGCCAGCCCCGGGGAGGTAGGAAACACCATATATTTT
>TRBD2|TRBV27|TRBJ2-3|NA
CASSTPLAGGRVDTQYF
TGTGCCAGCAGTACCCCTCTAGCGGGGGGGCGGGTAGATACGCAGTATTTT
>TRBD1|TRBV19|TRBJ1-2|NA
CASTPGTGGGYGYTF
TGTGCCAGTACCCCCGGGACAGGGGGCGGCTATGGCTACACCTTC
>TRBD2|TRBV5-1|TRBJ2-1|NA
CASSSAGGIDEQFF
TGCGCCAGCAGCTCTGCGGGGGGTATCGATGAGCAGTTCTTC
>TRBD2|TRBV7-9|TRBJ2-1|NA
CASSLDPSGGANEQFF
TGTGCCAGCAGCTTAGATCCCAGCGGGGGGGCGAATGAGCAGTTCTTC
>TRBD1|TRBV6-5|TRBJ2-1|NA
CASIRQGNNEQFF
TGTGCCAGCATCCGACAGGGCAACAATGAGCAGTTCTTC
>NA|TRBV6-5|TRBJ1-4|NA
CASSYSAGGLGKLFF
TGTGCCAGCAGTTACTCGGCGGGGGGCCTGGGAAAACTGTTTTTT
>NA|TRBV19|TRBJ1-1|NA
CASSISYRIMNTEAFF
TGTGCCAGTAGTATATCCTACAGGATAATGAACACTGAAGCTTTCTTT
>NA|TRBV10-3|TRBJ2-5|once
CAISVREQETQYF
TGTGCCATCAGTGTCAGGGAACAAGAGACCCAGTACTTC
>NA|TRBV28|TRBJ1-2|once
CASSLAGVGGYTF
TGTGCCAGCAGTTTAGCAGGGGTTGGGGGCTACACCTTC
>TRBD1|TRBV4-1|TRBJ1-2|NA
CASSPRSGGLNYGYTF
TGCGCCAGCAGCCCCCGTTCAGGGGGCCTTAACTATGGCTACACCTTC
>NA|TRBV2|TRBJ2-1|NA
CASSPRPPGAFNEQFF
TGTGCCAGCAGTCCCCGGCCCCCAGGGGCATTTAATGAGCAGTTCTTC
>NA|TRBV18|TRBJ1-2|NA
CASSPEQERSGGYTF
TGTGCCAGCTCACCCGAACAGGAGCGTTCGGGTGGCTACACCTTC